The T cell receptor (beta chain) under discussion was sequenced for a study of shared clonotypes between healthy human individuals. The study's findings and limits: Shared across several donors were around 5% of the naive CD4 clonotypes.

Sequencing used immunoSEQ multiplex PCR; TCRdb keeps in-frame clones, though not all of them. The table lists 950,000 to 1,100,000 clones, about 70% of them singletons. With respect to this clone: Its antigen is not identified.

Material: memory CD4+ T cells sorted from blood. Subset in this sample: CD45RA-negative fraction. The receptor was derived from a young man in good health.

Written as DNA, the CDR3 is TGCGCCAGCAGCTGGGACAGGGCTGGTGAAGCTTTCTTT. Protein product: CASSWDRAGEAFF. V is TRBV4-1 and J is TRBJ1-1; TRBD1 aligns across 9 bases. The germline gives CDR1 MGHRA, CDR2 YSYEKL. Germline trimming cut 5 bases from V and 7 bases from J; bases unmatched to any gene: 5. CDR3 size: 13 residues.